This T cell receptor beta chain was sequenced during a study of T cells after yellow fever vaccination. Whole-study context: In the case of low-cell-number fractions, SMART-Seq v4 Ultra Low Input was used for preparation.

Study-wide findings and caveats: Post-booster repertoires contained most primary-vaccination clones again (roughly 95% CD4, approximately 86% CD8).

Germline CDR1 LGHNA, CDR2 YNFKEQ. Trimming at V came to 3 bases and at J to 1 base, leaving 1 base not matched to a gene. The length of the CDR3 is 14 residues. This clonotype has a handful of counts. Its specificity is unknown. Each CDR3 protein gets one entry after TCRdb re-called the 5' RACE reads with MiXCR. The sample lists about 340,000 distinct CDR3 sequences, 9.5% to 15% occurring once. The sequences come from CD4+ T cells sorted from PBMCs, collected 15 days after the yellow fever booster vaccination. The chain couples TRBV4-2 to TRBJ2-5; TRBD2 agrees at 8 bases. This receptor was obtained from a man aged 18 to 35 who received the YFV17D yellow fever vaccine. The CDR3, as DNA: TGTGCCAGCAGCCAGCGGGGGGCCCAAGAGACCCAGTACTTC. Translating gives CASSQRGAQETQYF.